This entry is about one T cell receptor beta chain. The antigen remains unidentified. A junction end diverges from the germline sequence, so it may reflect a read error. The sample originates from a study of identical twins. Study-wide results and caveats: Beta out-of-frame sequences showed weaker excess sharing between twins. For out-of-frame alpha sequences shared by twins, low generation probability was in excess.

A universal primer site was created by template switching, with the cDNA bearing unique molecular identifiers. One entry per CDR3 protein results from TCRdb running MiXCR on the 5' RACE reads. The sample includes some 200,000 distinct CDR3 sequences, around 6.8% seen only once; the top ten take approximately 2%. The donor group consisted entirely of healthy Caucasians. CDR1 DFQATT and CDR2 SNEGSKA come from the germline V gene (reference sequence). The CDR3 runs 13 residues. This sample was shared with a second study, whose subject was yellow fever vaccine responses in identical twins.

This sequence was found in a woman in her late teens or twenties in good health. The chain combines TRBV20-1 with TRBJ1-6, with 8 positions matching TRBD1. Specimen: memory (CD45RO+) T cells sorted from blood. The CDR3 coding sequence is TGCAGTGCTAGACGCGGACAGGGTTCACCCATCCACTTT. It is translated as CSARRGQGSPIHF.